This TCR beta chain was retrieved from a study of blood T cell repertoires in COVID-19. Study context: The origin of the acute and convalescent COVID-19 samples was the United States, Italy and Spain.

Those who participated ranged in age from roughly 18 to 95 years and resided in 20 to 25 US areas. Cohorts were based on clinical histories the participants reported. Original handling: Estimated nucleated cell counts came from reference gene primer amplification. Using immunoSEQ multiplex PCR, the repertoire was profiled, and TCRdb retains in-frame clones only, with some absent. The V and J calls and the clone size are those of that table, but D and trimming were determined from the DNA. The sample has roughly 290,000 clones, around 86% seen once. This receptor was taken from a woman aged 40 to 49 who had recovered from COVID-19. Sequencing was done on a sample of PBMCs or T cells enriched from blood (not recorded which).

The CDR3 nucleotides are TGTGCCACCAGCAGAGATATCAGAGGGCCCGACCTCTATGGCTACACCTTC. Its translation: CATSRDIRGPDLYGYTF. The rearrangement links TRBV15 to TRBJ1-2; the D is unclear. The CDR3 runs 17 residues. Trimming cost V 0 bases and J 4 bases, with 18 bases left between them. Germline assignment: CDR1 LNHNV and CDR2 YYDKDF (reference sequence).